The 6 T cell receptor beta chains given below trace back to one sample, sequenced in a study of T cell responses to AZD1222 COVID-19 vaccine. Libraries were prepared by immunoSEQ multiplex PCR; TCRdb keeps only in-frame clonotypes and omits some of them. The sample carries 100,000 to 150,000 clones, roughly 89% recorded once. Sample: peripheral blood, taken 28 days after the second AZD1222 dose. All receptors derive from an adult who received the AZD1222 COVID-19 vaccine.

V gene TRBV15 combines with J gene TRBJ2-7; D possibly matches TRBD1 or TRBD2 (5 bases each). The CDR3 extends over 15 amino acids. The V gene's germline CDR1 is LNHNV and CDR2 YYDKDF (reference sequence). The V end was cut by 0 bases, the J end by 4 bases, with 13 bases between. The DNA of the CDR3 is TGTGCCACCAGCAGAGAATGGAGGACAACTTACGAGCAGTACTTC. Encoded protein: CATSREWRTTYEQYF.

The chain uses TRBV15 and TRBJ1-5; D is ambiguous. Germline CDR1 is LNHNV and CDR2 is YYDKDF (reference sequence). The length of the CDR3 is 15 residues. Trimming left V 1 base short and J 2 bases short, with 9 bases between. CDR3 sequence (DNA): TGTGCCACCAGCAGAGCGGATACGGGCAATCAGCCCCAGCATTTT. Amino acid sequence: CATSRADTGNQPQHF. The full variable domain, completed using reference TRBV15 and TRBJ1-5, is DAMVIQNPRYQVTQFGKPVTLSCSQTLNHNVMYWYQQKSSQAPKLLFHYYDKDFNNEADTPDNFQSRRPNTSFCFLDIRSPGLGDTAMYLCATSRADTGNQPQHFGDGTRLSIL.

The CDR3 protein is CASSSVSGGLGETQYF. The CDR3 bases are TGTGCCAGCAGCTCAGTTAGCGGGGGGTTAGGGGAGACCCAGTACTTC. V usage is TRBV13 and J usage is TRBJ2-5, with TRBD2 matching 10 bases. The length of the CDR3 is 16 residues. The junction had 10 bases not matched to a gene; V was cut back by 4 bases and J by 5 bases. Germline values: CDR1 PRHDT, CDR2 FYEKMQ (reference sequence).

The J gene is TRBJ2-2, the V gene TRBV28; 8 positions agree with TRBD1. Germline V gene sequence: CDR1 MDHEN, CDR2 SYDVKM. CDR3 size: 17 residues. V lost 7 bases and J lost 1; bases outside the gene matches: 11. The CDR3 bases are TGTGCCAGCACCCCGGGTTCGGGACAGGAGAACACCGGGGAGCTGTTTTTT. Translated: CASTPGSGQENTGELFF.

The count of this clone is one. The rearrangement uses TRBV11-2 and TRBJ1-2, with TRBD1 matching 8 bases. Per the germline V gene, CDR1 is SGHAT and CDR2 is FQNNGV. The CDR3 totals 13 residues. With V trimmed by 6 bases and J by 9 bases, 9 bases remained unmatched. The CDR3 DNA follows: TGTGCCAGCAGACGGACCAGGGGGCATAGCTACACCTTC. Its protein product is CASRRTRGHSYTF.

The chain couples TRBV7-2 to TRBJ1-2; D ambiguous. CDR3 length equals 17 residues. Germline V gives CDR1 SGHTA, CDR2 FQGNSA. Trimming pared 3 bases from V and 2 bases from J, leaving 19 bases between. CDR3 protein: CASSFLPSTGQNYGYTF. The CDR3 DNA is TGTGCCAGCAGCTTTCTCCCCTCCACCGGCCAGAACTATGGCTACACCTTC.